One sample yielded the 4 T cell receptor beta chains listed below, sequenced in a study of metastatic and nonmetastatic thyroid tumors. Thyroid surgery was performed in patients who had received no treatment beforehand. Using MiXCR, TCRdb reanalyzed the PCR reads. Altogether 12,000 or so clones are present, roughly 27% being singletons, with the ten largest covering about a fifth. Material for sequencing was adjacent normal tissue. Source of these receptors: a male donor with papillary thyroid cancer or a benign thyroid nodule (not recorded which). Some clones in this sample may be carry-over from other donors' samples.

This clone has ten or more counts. The chain's CDR3 is CASRFTTDTEAFF. Here the CDR3 DNA reads TGTGCCAGCAGATTCACGACGGATACTGAAGCTTTCTTT. The J gene is TRBJ1-1, the V gene TRBV3-1, with unresolved D. This CDR3 is 13 amino acids long. V dropped 6 bases and J dropped 5 bases, with 13 bases sitting between them. CDR1 and CDR2 (germline): LGHDT, YNNKEL (reference sequence).

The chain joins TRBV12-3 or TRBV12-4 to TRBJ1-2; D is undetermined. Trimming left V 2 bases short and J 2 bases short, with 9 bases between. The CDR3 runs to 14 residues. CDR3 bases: TGTGCCAGCAGTTTATCACAAGCAAACTATGGCTACACCTTC. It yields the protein CASSLSQANYGYTF.

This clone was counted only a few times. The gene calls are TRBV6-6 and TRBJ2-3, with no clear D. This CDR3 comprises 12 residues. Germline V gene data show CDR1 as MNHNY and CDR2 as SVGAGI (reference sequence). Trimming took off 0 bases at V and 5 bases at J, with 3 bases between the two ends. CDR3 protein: CASSYSGDTQYF. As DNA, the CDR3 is TGTGCCAGCAGTTACTCGGGAGATACGCAGTATTTT.

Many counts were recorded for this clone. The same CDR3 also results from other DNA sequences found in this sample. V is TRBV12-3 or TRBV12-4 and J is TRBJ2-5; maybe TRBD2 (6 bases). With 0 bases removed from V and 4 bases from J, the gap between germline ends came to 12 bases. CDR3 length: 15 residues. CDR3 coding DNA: TGTGCCAGCAGTTTAGCCAGTAGCGGTCCAGAGACCCAGTACTTC. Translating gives CASSLASSGPETQYF.